These 21 T cell receptor beta chains were sequenced from one sample in a study of CDR3 diversity in severe acne (dated by TCRdb to between 2018 and 2021). Libraries were made using PCR. The sequencer was an Illumina HiSeq 2000. TCRdb reprocessed the public reads (quality trimming at Q25 with fastp, clone calling with MiXCR) and kept in-frame beta chains. For every CDR3 protein sequence, its rows merge into one entry that carries the most common genes and DNA. The sample table records approximately 79,000 distinct CDR3 sequences; 45% to 55% of these occur just once. The leading ten clones occupy over 9% of the sample. Material for sequencing was blood. These receptors originate from a male donor in good health, serving as a control.

This clonotype was detected many times. This sequence joins TRBV7-9 and TRBJ1-2; D perhaps matches TRBD1 (5 bases). Germline loops: CDR1 SEHNR, CDR2 FQNEAQ (reference sequence). Trimming removed 4 bases at V and 3 bases at J, with 15 bases between. This CDR3 has 15 amino acids. DNA of the CDR3: TGTGCCAGCAGCTCCGGGACCTCACAAGACTATGGCTACACCTTC. This sequence encodes CASSSGTSQDYGYTF.

This clonotype was counted only a few times. J is TRBJ1-2 and V is TRBV5-4; no firm D call. Trimming shortened V by 7 bases and J by 0 bases, and 16 bases separated the two germline ends. The CDR3 consists of 15 residues. Germline CDR1 is SGHNT and CDR2 is YYREEE (reference sequence). The CDR3 spells CASGPHWETNYGYTF. The CDR3 nucleotides read TGTGCCAGCGGGCCGCATTGGGAGACTAACTATGGCTACACCTTC.

Written as DNA, the CDR3 is TGCAGTACGAAAACAACCGGGACGGTTGAAGCTTTCTTT. Encoded protein: CSTKTTGTVEAFF. The chain links TRBV20-1 to TRBJ1-1; D possibly corresponds to TRBD1 (5 bases). CDR3 length: 13 residues. Between the trimmed V and J ends, which lost 8 bases and 7 bases, there was a span of 20 bases. Germline CDR1 DFQATT, CDR2 SNEGSKA (reference sequence).

This clonotype showed up just a few times. The chain carries TRBV11-2 and TRBJ2-7; no clear D gene. The CDR3 extends over 14 amino acids. Germline CDR1 and CDR2: SGHAT and FQNNGV. V gave up 2 bases and J gave up 0 bases, with 8 bases separating them. Here the CDR3 DNA reads TGTGCCAGCAGCTTATCAGGCCCCTCCTACGAGCAGTACTTC. It yields the protein CASSLSGPSYEQYF.

Only a few counts were recorded for this clonotype. The chain employs TRBV12-3 or TRBV12-4 and TRBJ2-7, with no clear D. V dropped 4 bases and J dropped 0 bases, with 10 bases sitting between them. This CDR3 has 14 residues. Here the CDR3 DNA reads TGTGCCAGCAGTTCCCCCGGCAGCTCCTACGAGCAGTACTTC. Residues: CASSSPGSSYEQYF.

V and J are TRBV7-3 and TRBJ2-5; D might be TRBD1 or TRBD2, each matching 6 bases. The CDR3 covers 13 residues. Trimming took 3 bases from V and 9 from J, leaving 14 bases between them. Per germline, CDR1 SGHTA and CDR2 FQGTGA. The CDR3 protein is CASSFLPGEAQYF. The CDR3 DNA reads as TGTGCCAGCAGCTTTCTGCCAGGGGAGGCCCAGTACTTC.

This clonotype has only one observation. This sequence joins TRBV5-8 and TRBJ2-3, with TRBD2 matching 9 bases. J gave up 2 bases and V 0 bases, and 7 bases lay outside the gene matches. The germline V gene has CDR1 SGHTS and CDR2 YDEGEE. The length of the CDR3 is 17 residues. The CDR3 sequence: CASSLAGRGGHTDTQYF. CDR3 DNA: TGTGCCAGCAGCTTGGCGGGGCGGGGGGGACACACAGATACGCAGTATTTT. Drawing the rest from reference TRBV5-8 and TRBJ2-3, the complete variable domain is EAGVTQSPTHLIKTRGQQATLRCSPISGHTSVYWYQQALGLGLQFLLWYDEGEERNRGNFPPRFSGRQFPNYSSELNVNALELEDSALYLCASSLAGRGGHTDTQYFGPGTRLTVL.

The V gene is TRBV7-9, the J gene TRBJ2-2; D possibly corresponds to TRBD1 (6 bases). The V end lost 2 bases, the J end lost 0 bases, and 10 bases lay between the germline ends. Germline V gene lookup returns CDR1 SEHNR and CDR2 FQNEAQ (reference sequence). The CDR3 is made up of 16 amino acids. The CDR3 reads CASSLTWTANTGELFF. Written as DNA, the CDR3 is TGTGCCAGCAGCTTAACCTGGACAGCGAACACCGGGGAGCTGTTTTTT.

The chain couples TRBV2 to TRBJ1-5; D may be TRBD1 (5 bases). V dropped 6 bases and J dropped 12 bases, with 18 bases sitting between them. CDR1 and CDR2 (germline): SNHLY, FYNNEI. This CDR3 has 13 residues. The CDR3 loop is CASSRDLGQVQHF. The DNA for the CDR3 is TGTGCCAGCAGCCGGGACCTTGGTCAGGTCCAGCATTTT.

This rearrangement joins TRBV9 to TRBJ2-7, with 8 bases matching TRBD2. The CDR3 sequence is 13 residues long. CDR1 and CDR2 (germline): SGDLS, YYNGEE. The J segment lost 3 bases and the V segment lost 6 bases, leaving 5 bases of the junction unmatched. This CDR3 is CASIPGGGYEQYF. CDR3 bases: TGTGCCAGCATCCCCGGGGGGGGCTACGAGCAGTACTTC. The full variable domain, its missing parts supplied by reference TRBV9 and TRBJ2-7, is DSGVTQTPKHLITATGQRVTLRCSPRSGDLSVYWYQQSLDQGLQFLIQYYNGEERAKGNILERFSAQQFPDLHSELNLSSLELGDSALYFCASIPGGGYEQYFGPGTRLTVT.

This clonotype was seen at least ten times. The chain recombines TRBV25-1 with TRBJ1-1; D is unclear. Germline CDR1 is MGHDK and CDR2 is SYGVNS. V gave up 6 bases and J gave up 1 base, with 9 bases separating them. The CDR3 contains 13 residues. The CDR3, as DNA: TGTGCCAGCAGGATGCTGTGGAACACTGAAGCTTTCTTT. Translation gives CASRMLWNTEAFF.

This chain uses TRBV10-3 with TRBJ2-5, with D possibly matching TRBD1 (6 bases). Germline CDR1 and CDR2: ENHRY and SYGVKD. V dropped 10 bases and J dropped 0 bases, with 24 bases sitting between them. This CDR3 is built from 17 residues. The CDR3 nucleotides are TGTGCCAGCAGCCCCTCCATATCCGGGACATACCAAGAGACCCAGTACTTC. Its translation is CASSPSISGTYQETQYF.

The CDR3: CASSWRETGVNTEAFF. As DNA, the CDR3 is TGTGCCAGTAGCTGGAGGGAAACCGGGGTGAACACTGAAGCTTTCTTT. The chain is built from TRBV19 and TRBJ1-1, with D uncertain. Deletions cut 6 bases from V and 0 bases from J, with 17 bases between. The V gene's germline CDR1 is LNHDA and CDR2 SQIVND (reference sequence). The CDR3 spans 16 residues.

The chain carries TRBV6-5 and TRBJ1-5; the match to TRBD1 covers 7 bases. Germline assignment: CDR1 MNHEY and CDR2 SVGAGI. V shed 6 bases, J shed 6 bases, and the junction held 11 bases outside the gene matches. This CDR3 contains 15 residues. The CDR3 reads CASSEDRERGQPQHF. The CDR3 DNA reads TGTGCCAGCAGCGAAGACAGGGAACGGGGTCAGCCCCAGCATTTT.

This clonotype counts as medium-sized. The chain employs TRBV19 and TRBJ2-1, with 7 bases fitting TRBD2. The CDR3 runs 17 residues. The trim removed 2 bases at V and 0 bases at J, leaving 7 bases unmatched. Germline CDR1 reads LNHDA; CDR2 reads SQIVND (reference sequence). CDR3 DNA: TGTGCCAGTAGTATAAGGCTAGCGGATAGCTCCTACAATGAGCAGTTCTTC. As protein: CASSIRLADSSYNEQFF.

The table lists this clonotype with many counts. A read error may be the cause here, since a much bigger clone is one base away. The chain recombines TRBV28 with TRBJ1-2, with D maybe TRBD1 (5 bases). The CDR3 length is 13 residues. Trimming shortened V by 1 base and J by 5 bases, and 8 bases separated the two germline ends. The germline CDR1 and CDR2 sequences are MDHEN and SYDVKM. The CDR3 is CASSLSGQYGYTF. The CDR3 nucleotides are TGTGCCAGCAGTTTATCAGGGCAATATGGCTACACCTTC.

The CDR3 DNA sequence: TGTGCCAGCAGCGCCTCCAGGGGACCCTCCTACGAGCAGTACTTC. Its translation is CASSASRGPSYEQYF. This chain links TRBV5-4 with TRBJ2-7; perhaps TRBD1 as D (6 bases). Germline CDR1 SGHNT, CDR2 YYREEE (reference sequence). This CDR3 has 15 amino acids. Trimming shortened V by 4 bases and J by 0 bases, and 14 bases separated the two germline ends.

This chain uses TRBV7-9 with TRBJ2-7; 12 bases fit TRBD2. TRBJ2-1 matches the DNA end more closely, so the J call is doubtful. Germline CDR1 SEHNR, CDR2 FQNEAQ (reference sequence). This CDR3 region has 15 residues. As DNA, the CDR3 is TGTGCCAGCAGCCCAGGGACTAGCGGGTACAATGAGCAGTTCTTC. Its translation: CASSPGTSGYNEQFF.

There are a few counts of this clonotype. The CDR3 region is CASSLFGMNTEAFF. The CDR3 DNA follows: TGTGCCAGCAGCTTATTTGGGATGAACACTGAAGCTTTCTTT. The chain combines TRBV7-9 with TRBJ1-1; D is unresolved. This CDR3 region has 14 residues. Germline V gene data show CDR1 as SEHNR and CDR2 as FQNEAQ (reference sequence). The V end was cut by 2 bases, the J end by 0 bases, with 7 bases between.

Comment on this clonotype: Since a much larger clone is just one base distant, this may be a read error. This sequence joins TRBV9 and TRBJ1-4; maybe TRBD1 (6 bases). V was shortened by 4 bases and J by 9 bases, with 34 bases between the two germline ends. The CDR3 length is 20 residues. Per germline, CDR1 SGDLS and CDR2 YYNGEE. The CDR3 protein is CASSSRGTQPDMIRTKKLFF. The CDR3 DNA reads as TGTGCCAGCAGCTCCCGGGGGACACAACCCGACATGATCAGGACTAAAAAACTGTTTTTT.

Regarding this clonotype: A much more abundant neighbour one base away suggests this may be a read error. The chain recombines TRBV30 with TRBJ1-2, with D maybe TRBD1 (6 bases). The CDR3 has 11 amino acids. Germline CDR1 and CDR2: GTSNPN and SVGIG (reference sequence). CDR3 residues: CAWDRNYGFTF. For the CDR3, the DNA is TGTGCCTGGGACAGGAACTATGGCTTCACCTTC.